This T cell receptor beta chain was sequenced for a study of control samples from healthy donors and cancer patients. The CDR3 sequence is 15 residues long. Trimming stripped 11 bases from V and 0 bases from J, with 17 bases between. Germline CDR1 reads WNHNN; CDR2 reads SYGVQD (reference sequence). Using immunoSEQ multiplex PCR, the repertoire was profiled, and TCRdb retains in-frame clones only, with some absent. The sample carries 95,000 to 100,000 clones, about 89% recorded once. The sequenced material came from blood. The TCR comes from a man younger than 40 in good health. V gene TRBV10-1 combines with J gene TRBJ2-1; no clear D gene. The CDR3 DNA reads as TGCGCCCCCCATCAGGAGAAAAGCTCCTACAATGAGCAGTTCTTC. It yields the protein CAPHQEKSSYNEQFF.